The source of this TCR beta chain is a study of blood T cell repertoires in COVID-19. The protocol was immunoSEQ multiplex PCR, while the TCRdb copy is restricted to in-frame clones and leaves out a portion. The table lists 200,000 to 250,000 clones, approximately 89% of them singletons, with under 5.5% in the top ten. From germline, CDR1 is LGHNA and CDR2 YNFKEQ. Trimming at V came to 0 bases and at J to 4 bases, leaving 3 bases not matched to a gene. The CDR3 covers 16 residues. The rearrangement links TRBV4-2 to TRBJ1-4, with 9 nucleotides matching TRBD1. The receptor's source is a woman between 40 and 50 years old with acute or convalescent COVID-19. Sequenced sample: peripheral blood. CDR3 region: CASSQEGTGNNEKLFF. In nucleotides, the CDR3 is TGTGCCAGCAGCCAAGAAGGGACAGGGAATAATGAAAAACTGTTTTTT.